This T cell receptor (beta chain) came from a study of T cells expressing NK-cell markers. Following a re-call of the 5' RACE reads, TCRdb has one entry per CDR3 protein and lacks DNA. The sample's table shows a few hundred thousand distinct CDR3 sequences. Germline CDR1 is MDHEN and CDR2 is SYDVKM. The CDR3 contains 14 residues. This receptor was identified in a man aged 18 to 69 in good health. The sequenced sample was blood T cells: a sorted CD56 or NKG2C T cell subset, CD4+ or CD8+ T cells, or bulk PBMC T cells (not recorded which). The chain recombines TRBV28 with TRBJ2-3; checking the TCRdb D call of TRBD1 is not possible without DNA. CDR3 loop: CASSTWGGELAQYF. Full variable domain (remainder filled in from reference TRBV28 and TRBJ2-3): DVKVTQSSRYLVKRTGEKVFLECVQDMDHENMFWYRQDPGLGLRLIYFSYDVKMKEKGDIPEGYSVSREKKERFSLILESASTNQTSMYLCASSTWGGELAQYFGPGTRLTVL.